This TCR beta chain was retrieved from a study of Tregs in tolerant kidney transplant recipients. General observations from the study: Biological reproducibility was not directly addressed, but technical replication error appeared minimal.

The germline CDR1 and CDR2 sequences are SGHVS and FNYEAQ. Trimming at V came to 2 bases and at J to 1 base, leaving 11 bases not matched to a gene. The length of the CDR3 is 19 residues. Produced via immunoSEQ multiplex PCR; TCRdb's table is partial and in-frame only. The sample records tens of thousands of clones, roughly 93% being singletons. As regards this clone: Its antigen remains unidentified.

Recipients received nonmyeloablative bone marrow transplants from related graft donors, with transient mixed chimerism. Unstimulated Tregs (CD4+CD25+CD127-) and CD4+CD25- non-Tregs were sorted from PBMCs. The TCR sequence derives from a human patient who received a combined kidney and bone marrow transplant. Some T cells may be graft donor cells. The starting material was CD4+ T cells from blood (PBMCs), obtained 12 months after the transplant. V is TRBV7-6 and J is TRBJ2-1; the match to TRBD1 covers 10 bases. The CDR3 coding sequence is TGTGCCAGCAGCTTACCTACCCGCAGGACAGGGGGGTCCTACAATGAGCAGTTCTTC. It translates to CASSLPTRRTGGSYNEQFF.